This T cell receptor (beta chain) stems from a study of cytomegalovirus exposure and HLA in healthy donors. Study summary: T cells numbering about 200 million yielded more than 100 million unique TCR beta sequences in an earlier analysis. There were several hundred genotyped donors. Of these, roughly 80% fell in the genetic ancestry cluster associated with self-reported Caucasian donors. Study results and caveats: Being productive about 87% or about 30% of the time was typical of most TCR beta V segments in an earlier analysis. High specificity and sensitivity for cytomegalovirus status were reported for the classifier.

The CDR3 sequence is 16 residues long. Per the germline V gene, CDR1 is SNHLY and CDR2 is FYNNEI. V lost 6 bases, J lost 2 bases, and 7 bases stayed unmatched. PCR employed 60 Vbeta and 13 Jbeta primers. TCRdb's table, derived via immunoSEQ multiplex PCR, lists solely in-frame clones and lacks some. This table holds under 95,000 clones. Turning to this clone: Its target is not known.

The specimen sequenced was PBMCs. The chain has TRBV2 and TRBJ1-1; 12 nucleotides line up with TRBD1. The TCR originated in a female donor in good health and CMV-seropositive. The CDR3 loop reads CASRGQGASVNTEAFF. In DNA, the CDR3 is TGTGCCAGCAGGGGACAGGGGGCATCGGTAAACACTGAAGCTTTCTTT.